This T cell receptor (beta chain) was sequenced during a study of T cell clusters in autoimmune cytopenias. TRB amplification used roughly 250 ng of peripheral blood genomic DNA. TRB rearrangements were amplified by touch-down multiplex PCR with mixed TRB-A/B primers. For each CDR3 protein, TCRdb gives one entry from its re-call of the multiplex PCR reads, without DNA. Its table records 11,000 or so distinct CDR3 sequences. Germline V CDR1 and CDR2: KGHSH, LQKENI. CDR3 length: 14 residues. The same specimen was also included in a second study, on T cell repertoires in aging, cancer and after chemotherapy.

Sequences were obtained from peripheral blood. This receptor was taken from a human donor in good health. This sequence joins TRBV18 and TRBJ2-2. CDR3 residues: CASSPGTNTGELFF.